Below, 30 T cell receptor beta chains from the same sample are listed, as sequenced in a study of PD-L1 blockade in urothelial cancer (dated by TCRdb to 2016 to 2017). Library method: the immunoSEQ multiplex PCR assay. TCRdb re-hosts the immuneACCESS table, in-frame sequences only. Its copies lack some clones; in the studies checked, an unresolved V gene accounts for under half of them, and the cause for the rest is not known. For this sample the table gives about 50,000 clones, of which around 84% were detected only once. More than 3% of the sample belongs to the ten largest clones. The sample's time point label is to be understood as: pretreatment peripheral blood. The sample here was PBMCs, taken around atezolizumab (anti-PD-L1) treatment. These receptor sequences come from a man between 65 and 85 years old with urothelial cancer.

The chain employs TRBV4-2 and TRBJ1-2; D may be TRBD1 (5 bases). Trimming cost V 0 bases and J 4 bases, with 12 bases left between them. CDR1 LGHNA and CDR2 YNFKEQ come from the germline V gene. The CDR3 runs 15 residues. The CDR3 coding sequence is TGTGCCAGCAGCCAAGATCCAGGCGGGGCCTATGGCTACACCTTC. It yields the protein CASSQDPGGAYGYTF.

The V call is TRBV5-5, the J call TRBJ2-1, with 12 bases identical to TRBD2. The germline CDR1 and CDR2 sequences are SGHKS and YYEKEE (reference sequence). The ends lost 5 bases at V and 5 bases at J; junction bases unmatched: 5. The CDR3 covers 15 residues. CDR3 DNA sequence: TGTGCCAGCAGACGACTAGCGGGAGTTGACAATGAGCAGTTCTTC. Protein: CASRRLAGVDNEQFF.

J is TRBJ1-5 and V is TRBV19, with D possibly being TRBD1 (6 bases). This CDR3 contains 14 residues. CDR1 is LNHDA and CDR2 is SQIVND in the germline V gene (reference sequence). V lost 9 bases, J lost 5 bases, and 17 bases lay in between. The CDR3 protein is CASRTGYGDQPQHF. As DNA, the CDR3 is TGTGCCAGCCGTACAGGGTATGGGGATCAGCCCCAGCATTTT.

The chain links TRBV21-1 to TRBJ2-2; TRBD2 is taken as the D call from the table, unchecked against the DNA. TRBV21-1 is reported as a pseudogene. The CDR3 is 14 amino acids. CDR3 sequence: CASGGPRGTGELFF. The DNA for the CDR3 is TGTGCGAGTGGCGGCCCCCGAGGCACCGGGGAGCTGTTTTTT.

The genes are TRBV7-6 and TRBJ1-1; TRBD1 matches 8 bases. CDR3 length: 14 residues. In germline, CDR1 is SGHVS, CDR2 FNYEAQ. The ends lost 4 bases at V and 4 bases at J; junction bases unmatched: 5. The DNA for the CDR3 is TGTGCCAGCAGCTCCACAGGGGGAGGCACTGAAGCTTTCTTT. Translated, it gives CASSSTGGGTEAFF.

V is TRBV2 and J is TRBJ2-6; 7 bases align to TRBD1. CDR1 and CDR2 (germline): SNHLY, FYNNEI. With 5 bases clipped from V and 4 bases from J, the junction kept 17 bases outside the gene matches. The CDR3 loop spans 19 amino acids. CDR3 region: CASSPYLRQGAGGANVLTF. The CDR3 coding sequence is TGTGCCAGCAGTCCATACCTACGACAGGGCGCTGGAGGGGCCAACGTCCTGACTTTC. Drawing the rest from reference TRBV2 and TRBJ2-6, the complete variable domain is EPEVTQTPSHQVTQMGQEVILRCVPISNHLYFYWYRQILGQKVEFLVSFYNNEISEKSEIFDDQFSVERPDGSNFTLKIRSTKLEDSAMYFCASSPYLRQGAGGANVLTFGAGSRLTVL.

The rearrangement links TRBV27 to TRBJ1-2, with 10 bases lining up with TRBD1. V lost 3 bases, J lost 4 bases, and 5 bases stayed unmatched. Germline lookup yields CDR1 MNHEY and CDR2 SMNVEV (reference sequence). The CDR3 sequence is 15 residues long. The CDR3 reads CASSLTGGQGYGYTF. For the CDR3, the DNA is TGTGCCAGCAGTTTGACAGGGGGCCAGGGCTATGGCTACACCTTC.

This chain connects TRBV4-1 to TRBJ2-1, with TRBD1 matching 7 bases. This CDR3 region has 15 residues. J was trimmed by 2 bases and V by 1 base; bases with no gene match: 2. Germline V CDR1 and CDR2: MGHRA, YSYEKL. This chain's CDR3 is CASSQGDRAYNEQFF. CDR3 sequence (DNA): TGCGCCAGCAGCCAAGGGGACAGAGCCTACAATGAGCAGTTCTTC.

This clone was recorded once. V usage is TRBV7-8 and J usage is TRBJ2-5; TRBD2 aligns across 14 bases. V was pared by 4 bases and J by 5 bases, with 9 bases of the junction left unmatched. The CDR3 has 17 residues. Germline values: CDR1 SGHVS, CDR2 FQNEAQ. CDR3 sequence (DNA): TGTGCCAGCAGCTCCTATCGACTAGCGGGGGGGAGGGAGACCCAGTACTTC. Protein sequence: CASSSYRLAGGRETQYF.

The rearrangement uses TRBV27 and TRBJ2-7, with TRBD2 matching 10 bases. This CDR3 contains 16 residues. J was trimmed by 1 base and V by 5 bases; bases with no gene match: 8. The germline CDR1 and CDR2 sequences are MNHEY and SMNVEV (reference sequence). The CDR3 DNA sequence: TGTGCCAGCAGTCGCCTCCTAGCGGGAGCATCCTACGAGCAGTACTTC. This translates into CASSRLLAGASYEQYF.

This clone was seen only once. J is TRBJ1-3 and V is TRBV7-2; D is unclear. Trimming pared 8 bases from V and 5 bases from J, leaving 13 bases between. This CDR3 spans 13 amino acids. Germline V gene lookup returns CDR1 SGHTA and CDR2 FQGNSA. The CDR3 protein is CASSTSGRNTIYF. Here the CDR3 DNA reads TGTGCCAGCTCTACGTCGGGTAGAAACACCATATATTTT.

This clone showed up just once. The CDR3 loop reads CASSPVVAEQGAFGANVLTF. The CDR3 nucleotides are TGTGCCAGCTCACCGGTGGTAGCGGAACAGGGGGCATTTGGGGCCAACGTCCTGACTTTC. The chain combines TRBV18 with TRBJ2-6, with 9 bases identical to TRBD1. In germline, CDR1 is KGHSH, CDR2 LQKENI. V lost 3 bases to trimming and J lost 3 bases; unmatched junction nucleotides: 15. The CDR3 length is 20 residues.

This chain uses TRBV5-5 with TRBJ2-2; 7 bases align to TRBD2. Germline lookup yields CDR1 SGHKS and CDR2 YYEKEE (reference sequence). The J segment lost 5 bases and the V segment lost 6 bases, leaving 1 base of the junction unmatched. CDR3 length: 12 amino acids. CDR3 nucleotides: TGTGCCAGCACGCGGGGGACCGGGGAGCTGTTTTTT. Amino acid sequence: CASTRGTGELFF. Full variable domain (rest looked up from reference TRBV5-5 and TRBJ2-2): DAGVTQSPTHLIKTRGQQVTLRCSPISGHKSVSWYQQVLGQGPQFIFQYYEKEERGRGNFPDRFSARQFPNYSSELNVNALLLGDSALYLCASTRGTGELFFGEGSRLTVL.

J is TRBJ2-7 and V is TRBV4-2, with TRBD2 matching over 9 bases. This CDR3 comprises 14 residues. The V and J ends lost 4 bases and 2 bases, in that order; junction bases with no gene match: 3. Per germline, CDR1 LGHNA and CDR2 YNFKEQ. The CDR3 DNA reads TGTGCCAGCAGCCTTAGCGGGGGAACCTACGAGCAGTACTTC. This translates into CASSLSGGTYEQYF.

V gene TRBV2 combines with J gene TRBJ1-1; unclear D gene. The CDR3 covers 13 residues. CDR1 SNHLY and CDR2 FYNNEI come from the germline V gene. The V end was cut by 5 bases, the J end by 3 bases, with 10 bases between. CDR3 sequence: CASSPEGYTEAFF. CDR3 bases: TGTGCCAGCAGTCCTGAGGGTTACACTGAAGCTTTCTTT.

The genes are TRBV27 and TRBJ2-5; weak D call: TRBD1 (6 bases). V lost 5 bases and J lost 5, with 12 bases in between. The CDR3 runs 13 residues. Germline CDR1 reads MNHEY; CDR2 reads SMNVEV (reference sequence). The DNA of the CDR3 is TGTGCCAGCAGTGTACAGGGATGGGAGACCCAGTACTTC. It codes for CASSVQGWETQYF.

The chain recombines TRBV6-1 with TRBJ1-5; the D gene is possibly TRBD1 (5 bases). The CDR3 loop spans 14 amino acids. The germline V gene has CDR1 MNHNS and CDR2 SASEGT. The V end lost 5 bases, the J end lost 5 bases, and 13 bases lay between the germline ends. CDR3 nucleotide sequence: TGTGCCAGCAGTCCCCGCCAGGGTGATCAGCCCCAGCATTTT. Protein: CASSPRQGDQPQHF.

V usage is TRBV27 and J usage is TRBJ2-1; TRBD2 might be the D (5 bases). This CDR3 comprises 14 residues. V was pared by 5 bases and J by 10 bases, with 18 bases between. Germline V gene lookup returns CDR1 MNHEY and CDR2 SMNVEV (reference sequence). The CDR3 protein is CASSALSGVREQFF. In DNA form, the CDR3 reads TGTGCCAGCAGTGCCCTATCCGGGGTCAGGGAGCAGTTCTTC.

The gene calls are TRBV10-2 and TRBJ2-3; 8 nucleotides align to TRBD1. The length of the CDR3 is 16 residues. J lost 3 bases, V lost 6 bases, and 11 bases had no gene match. The germline gives CDR1 WSHSY, CDR2 SAAADI. The CDR3 DNA reads TGCGCCAGCAGCCCACCACAGGGGGTGAGGACAGATACGCAGTATTTT. Encoded protein: CASSPPQGVRTDTQYF.

The rearrangement joins TRBV28 to TRBJ1-2; 8 nucleotides match TRBD1. The J segment lost 8 bases and the V segment lost 5 bases, leaving 13 bases of the junction unmatched. Germline CDR1 and CDR2: MDHEN and SYDVKM. The CDR3 length is 15 residues. For the CDR3, the DNA is TGTGCCAGCAGTACGGACAGGGTCGGGTATGGAGGCTACACCTTC. Encoded protein: CASSTDRVGYGGYTF.

The chain links TRBV6-5 to TRBJ2-3, with D unclear. Germline V gene sequence: CDR1 MNHEY, CDR2 SVGAGI. Trimming shortened V by 6 bases and J by 2 bases, and 6 bases separated the two germline ends. The CDR3 loop spans 12 amino acids. CDR3 loop: CASSSYTDTQYF. CDR3 nucleotides: TGTGCCAGCAGCTCTTACACAGATACGCAGTATTTT.

The V and J genes are TRBV11-2 and TRBJ1-2; D perhaps matches TRBD1 (5 bases). V was shortened by 4 bases and J by 8 bases, with 11 bases between the two germline ends. Germline V gene sequence: CDR1 SGHAT, CDR2 FQNNGV. The CDR3 totals 12 residues. The CDR3 spells CASSWEGNGYTF. As DNA, the CDR3 is TGTGCCAGCAGCTGGGAGGGGAACGGCTACACCTTC.

The V and J genes are TRBV15 and TRBJ2-1; 9 bases line up with TRBD1. The CDR3 contains 15 residues. In germline, CDR1 is LNHNV, CDR2 YYDKDF (reference sequence). Trimming at V came to 3 bases and at J to 6 bases, leaving 6 bases not matched to a gene. As DNA, the CDR3 is TGTGCCACCAGCAGTGGGACAGGGAGGGTCAATGAGCAGTTCTTC. Protein sequence: CATSSGTGRVNEQFF.

The rearrangement links TRBV5-8 to TRBJ1-1, with D perhaps matching TRBD1 (5 bases). The V gene's germline CDR1 is SGHTS and CDR2 YDEGEE. The CDR3 loop spans 12 amino acids. The germline V and J ends were trimmed by 4 bases and 9 bases, with 13 bases remaining between them. Here the CDR3 DNA reads TGTGCCAGCAGCGGCGACAGTCCCCAAGCTTTCTTT. Amino acid sequence: CASSGDSPQAFF.

The CDR3 loop is CASSFASGRYNEQFF. The CDR3 bases are TGTGCCAGCAGCTTCGCTAGCGGGAGGTACAATGAGCAGTTCTTC. This rearrangement joins TRBV7-2 to TRBJ2-1; 11 bases are shared with TRBD2. Germline CDR1 and CDR2: SGHTA and FQGNSA. CDR3 size: 15 residues. The V gene end was trimmed by 3 bases and the J gene end by 4 bases; junction bases not matched to a gene: 2.

CDR3 coding DNA: TGTGCCAGCAGCCAGGACACGAACACTGAAGCTTTCTTT. It is translated as CASSQDTNTEAFF. The chain employs TRBV7-8 and TRBJ1-1; a possible D gene is TRBD1 (5 bases). V shed 5 bases and J shed 1 base, with 8 bases lying between them. This CDR3 region has 13 residues. CDR1 is SGHVS and CDR2 is FQNEAQ in the germline V gene.

This chain joins TRBV5-1 and TRBJ1-1; the match to TRBD1 covers 7 bases. The V and J ends lost 0 bases and 1 base, in that order; junction bases with no gene match: 3. The CDR3 runs 15 residues. Germline V gives CDR1 SGHRS, CDR2 YFSETQ. The CDR3 nucleotides are TGCGCCAGCAGCTTGGAGGGACAGCGGAACACTGAAGCTTTCTTT. Its protein is CASSLEGQRNTEAFF.

The V and J genes are TRBV6-1 and TRBJ2-1; a weak D match, TRBD1 (5 bases). The CDR3 is 14 residues long. Trimming took 5 bases from V and 5 from J, leaving 13 bases between them. Germline V gives CDR1 MNHNS, CDR2 SASEGT. The CDR3 bases are TGTGCCAGCAGTCCAGCTCAGGGAAACAATGAGCAGTTCTTC. Translated: CASSPAQGNNEQFF.

The J gene is TRBJ1-4, the V gene TRBV19; the D gene is possibly TRBD1 (6 bases). The CDR3 runs to 15 residues. Trimming stripped 6 bases from V and 3 bases from J, with 14 bases between. Germline-derived CDR1 and CDR2 are LNHDA and SQIVND (reference sequence). Written as DNA, the CDR3 is TGTGCCAGTAGATTGGTGGGGGCACCTAATGAAAAACTGTTTTTT. This translates into CASRLVGAPNEKLFF.

The chain carries TRBV15 and TRBJ2-7; possibly TRBD1 for D (6 bases). Trimming stripped 5 bases from V and 3 bases from J, with 11 bases between. Germline-derived CDR1 and CDR2 are LNHNV and YYDKDF (reference sequence). The CDR3 spans 13 residues. CDR3 residues: CATSAGDGYEQYF. The CDR3 DNA reads TGTGCCACCAGCGCAGGGGACGGCTACGAGCAGTACTTC.